Sequencing of this TCR beta chain was carried out in a study of response to subunit inactivated influenza vaccine. Notes on the study in general: That few new T cells are recruited by each seasonal influenza vaccination was the authors' suggestion.

TCRdb re-analysed the RT-PCR reads in MiXCR, keeping a single row per CDR3 protein. Of over 750,000 distinct CDR3 sequences in the sample, 21% were seen once. A remark on this clonotype: Its specificity is not known.

The TCR sequence derives from a man aged 50 to 59 who received an inactivated influenza vaccine. Sequences were derived from PBMCs from blood, sampled around 5 days after vaccination.

Written as DNA, the CDR3 is TGTGCCAGTGGACAGGAAGGCAATCAGCCCCAGCATTTT. Protein product: CASGQEGNQPQHF. The chain employs TRBV2 and TRBJ1-5; 7 positions agree with TRBD1. The V and J ends lost 9 bases and 2 bases, in that order; junction bases with no gene match: 4. CDR1 is SNHLY, CDR2 FYNNEI, per germline. The CDR3 is 13 residues long. Together with reference TRBV2 and TRBJ1-5, the CDR3 gives the full variable domain: EPEVTQTPSHQVTQMGQEVILRCVPISNHLYFYWYRQILGQKVEFLVSFYNNEISEKSEIFDDQFSVERPDGSNFTLKIRSTKLEDSAMYFCASGQEGNQPQHFGDGTRLSIL.